This T cell receptor beta chain was obtained from a study of cytomegalovirus exposure and HLA in healthy donors. Study-level findings and limits: Among donors in an Asian-associated ancestry cluster, a later analysis reportedly found fewer N-insertions than the roughly 700-donor mean.

For this clone: Its antigen is still unknown.

The PCR had 60 Vbeta and 13 Jbeta primers. Using immunoSEQ multiplex PCR, the repertoire was profiled, and TCRdb retains in-frame clones only, with some absent. The sample lists 200,000 to 250,000 clones, about 85% occurring once. The CDR3 totals 11 residues. With 8 bases removed from V and 0 bases from J, the gap between germline ends came to 7 bases. Germline V gene sequence: CDR1 GTSNPN, CDR2 SVGIG (reference sequence). The rearrangement joins TRBV30 to TRBJ2-5, with a possible D match to TRBD1 (6 bases). Sequenced: PBMCs. The receptor's source is a girl aged 2 to 9 in good health and CMV-seronegative. The CDR3 nucleotides read TGTGCCGGGACAAACCAAGAGACCCAGTACTTC. Its translation: CAGTNQETQYF.